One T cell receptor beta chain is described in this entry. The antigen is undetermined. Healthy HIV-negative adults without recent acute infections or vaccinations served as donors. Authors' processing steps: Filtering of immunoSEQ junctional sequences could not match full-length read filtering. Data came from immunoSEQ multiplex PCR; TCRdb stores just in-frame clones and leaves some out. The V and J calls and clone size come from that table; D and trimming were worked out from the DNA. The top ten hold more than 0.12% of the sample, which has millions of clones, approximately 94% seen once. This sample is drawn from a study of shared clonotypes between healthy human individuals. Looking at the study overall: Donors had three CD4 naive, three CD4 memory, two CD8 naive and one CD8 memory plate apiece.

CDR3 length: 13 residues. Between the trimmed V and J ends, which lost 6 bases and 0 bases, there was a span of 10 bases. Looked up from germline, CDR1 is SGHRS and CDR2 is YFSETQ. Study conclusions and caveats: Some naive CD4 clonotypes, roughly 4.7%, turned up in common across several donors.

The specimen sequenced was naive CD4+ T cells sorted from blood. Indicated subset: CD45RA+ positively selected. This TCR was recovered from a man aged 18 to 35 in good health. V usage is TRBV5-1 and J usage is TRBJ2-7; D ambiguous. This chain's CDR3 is CASKATGSYEQYF. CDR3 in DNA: TGCGCCAGCAAGGCGACCGGCTCCTACGAGCAGTACTTC.